What follows describes a single T cell receptor (beta chain). The sample is drawn from a study of blood T cell repertoires in COVID-19. Turning to the study itself: COVID-19 samples from acute and convalescent phases originated in the United States, Italy and Spain. Sources were T cells, B-cell-depleted T cells, or PBMCs; the material itself was cDNA or gDNA.

CDR1 and CDR2 (germline): SGDLS, YYNGEE. Trimming removed 0 bases from V and 4 bases from J; junction bases left unmatched: 5. The CDR3 is 16 residues long. Under the authors' procedure: Quantification of nucleated cells was approximated via reference gene primer amplification. The table came from immunoSEQ multiplex PCR; TCRdb's copy has only in-frame clones and leaves some out. V, J and clone size were drawn from that table, and D and trimming were deduced from the DNA. The profile shows about 32,000 clones, approximately 95% of them singletons. The sequenced material came from peripheral blood. The sequence was collected from a male donor with active COVID-19. This chain connects TRBV9 to TRBJ2-5, with 11 positions matching TRBD2. CDR3 amino acids: CASSVASGGLGETQYF. CDR3 nucleotide sequence: TGTGCCAGCAGCGTAGCTAGCGGGGGGCTTGGAGAGACCCAGTACTTC. Using reference TRBV9 and TRBJ2-5 for the parts outside the CDR3, the full variable domain is DSGVTQTPKHLITATGQRVTLRCSPRSGDLSVYWYQQSLDQGLQFLIQYYNGEERAKGNILERFSAQQFPDLHSELNLSSLELGDSALYFCASSVASGGLGETQYFGPGTRLLVL.